These 8 T cell receptor beta chains came from one sample sequenced in a study of graft-versus-host responses after intestinal transplantation. This table comes from immunoSEQ multiplex PCR, and its TCRdb copy is limited to in-frame clones, with some not included. Here the sample spans about 23,000 clones, 85% to 95% being singletons. The material was PBMCs, obtained 39 to 40 days after intestinal transplant. The receptors were sampled from a human patient who received an intestinal transplant, so some T cells may come from the graft donor.

This chain uses TRBV29-1 with TRBJ2-1, with 7 bases matching TRBD2. CDR3 length: 13 amino acids. V shed 3 bases and J 8 bases; nucleotides not matched to a gene: 7. Germline loops: CDR1 SQVTM, CDR2 ANQGSEA. In DNA, the CDR3 is TGCAGCGTTGACGTGGGAGGGCGGGATGAGCAGTTCTTC. This sequence encodes CSVDVGGRDEQFF.

This clone was seen only once. The chain carries TRBV15 and TRBJ1-4, with D maybe TRBD1 (6 bases). The CDR3 has 14 amino acids. The V and J ends lost 3 bases and 7 bases respectively, with 12 bases between them. Germline V gene data show CDR1 as LNHNV and CDR2 as YYDKDF (reference sequence). CDR3 in amino acids: CATSRSGEGEKLFF. CDR3 sequence (DNA): TGTGCCACCAGCAGGTCAGGGGAGGGTGAAAAACTGTTTTTT.

The rearrangement uses TRBV28 and TRBJ2-1; TRBD2 agrees at 11 bases. With 8 bases clipped from V and 0 bases from J, the junction kept 12 bases outside the gene matches. Looked up from germline, CDR1 is MDHEN and CDR2 is SYDVKM. The CDR3 extends over 18 amino acids. For the CDR3, the DNA is TGTGCCAGCTGCGGTGGGGTAGCGGGAGGGTTCTCCTACAATGAGCAGTTCTTC. Residues: CASCGGVAGGFSYNEQFF.

A single count supports this clone. The chain links TRBV5-6 to TRBJ1-2; TRBD1 aligns across 7 bases. The CDR3 totals 15 residues. Trimming at V came to 0 bases and at J to 6 bases, leaving 8 bases not matched to a gene. Looked up from germline, CDR1 is SGHDT and CDR2 is YYEEEE. Written as DNA, the CDR3 is TGTGCCAGCAGCTTGGTGCCGACAGGGAGGGATGGCTACACCTTC. It translates to CASSLVPTGRDGYTF. The complete variable domain, with remaining parts taken from reference TRBV5-6 and TRBJ1-2, reads DAGVTQSPTHLIKTRGQQVTLRCSPKSGHDTVSWYQQALGQGPQFIFQYYEEEERQRGNFPDRFSGHQFPNYSSELNVNALLLGDSALYLCASSLVPTGRDGYTFGSGTRLTVV.

The CDR3 DNA sequence: TGTGCCAGCAGTTACAGTAGGACAGGGAACCAGCCCCAGCATTTT. It encodes CASSYSRTGNQPQHF. The rearrangement joins TRBV6-5 to TRBJ1-5, with 8 bases lining up with TRBD1. Per the germline V gene, CDR1 is MNHEY and CDR2 is SVGAGI. The CDR3 runs to 15 residues. Losses at the gene ends were 2 bases for V and 7 bases for J; bases not matched to a gene: 7.

V and J are TRBV6-1 and TRBJ2-7; 14 bases are a match to TRBD2. Germline V gene data show CDR1 as MNHNS and CDR2 as SASEGT. The CDR3 extends over 15 amino acids. With 6 bases clipped from V and 3 bases from J, the junction kept 4 bases outside the gene matches. The CDR3 coding sequence is TGTGCCAGCAGACCGACTAGCGGGAGGGTCTACGAGCAGTACTTC. Translating gives CASRPTSGRVYEQYF.

V gene TRBV25-1 combines with J gene TRBJ2-1; TRBD2 aligns across 8 bases. Germline CDR1 reads MGHDK; CDR2 reads SYGVNS. The CDR3 totals 15 residues. The J segment lost 0 bases and the V segment lost 9 bases, leaving 7 bases of the junction unmatched. CDR3 DNA: TGTGCCAGACTTAGCGGGACCAGCTCCTACAATGAGCAGTTCTTC. Translating it yields CARLSGTSSYNEQFF.

The chain is built from TRBV6-5 and TRBJ1-4; 10 nucleotides line up with TRBD1. Trimming removed 5 bases from V and 7 bases from J; junction bases left unmatched: 7. The CDR3 runs to 15 residues. Germline CDR1 and CDR2: MNHEY and SVGAGI. The CDR3 nucleotides read TGTGCCAGCAGTCGAGAGACAGGGGGCGGTGAAAAACTGTTTTTT. It specifies CASSRETGGGEKLFF.